The 2 T cell receptor beta chains below come from one sample, sequenced in a study of prognosis after radiotherapy for stage I lung cancer. Genomic DNA served as the source from which two-round multiplex PCR generated TCR beta CDR3 amplicons. First-round PCR employed TRBV- and TRBJ-specific primers for each gene. TCRdb independently ran MiXCR on the multiplex PCR reads; one entry per CDR3 protein. Here the sample spans tens of thousands of distinct CDR3 sequences, less than 45% being singletons. Source: PBMCs, taken before or after stereotactic body radiation therapy (not recorded which). All receptors come from a donor over 45 with non-small cell lung cancer.

About this clonotype itself: A much larger clonotype is one base distant, so this may be a read error. CDR3 in DNA: TGTGCCAGCAGTCCCTTAGGACAGGTCTACCCATATAGCAATCAGCCCCAGCATTTT. Translated, it gives CASSPLGQVYPYSNQPQHF. The V gene is TRBV6-1, the J gene TRBJ1-5, with 7 bases lining up with TRBD1. Germline CDR1 and CDR2: MNHNS and SASEGT. The CDR3 is made up of 19 amino acids. Trimming cost V 5 bases and J 0 bases; bases outside gene matches: 16.

This clonotype was counted ten times or more. This sequence joins TRBV4-3 and TRBJ1-5; D is undetermined. Germline assignment: CDR1 LGHNA and CDR2 YSLEER. CDR3 length: 15 amino acids. V shed 0 bases and J shed 6 bases, with 12 bases lying between them. The CDR3: CASSQDMAGGQPQHF. CDR3 nucleotides: TGCGCCAGCAGCCAAGACATGGCAGGCGGTCAGCCCCAGCATTTT.